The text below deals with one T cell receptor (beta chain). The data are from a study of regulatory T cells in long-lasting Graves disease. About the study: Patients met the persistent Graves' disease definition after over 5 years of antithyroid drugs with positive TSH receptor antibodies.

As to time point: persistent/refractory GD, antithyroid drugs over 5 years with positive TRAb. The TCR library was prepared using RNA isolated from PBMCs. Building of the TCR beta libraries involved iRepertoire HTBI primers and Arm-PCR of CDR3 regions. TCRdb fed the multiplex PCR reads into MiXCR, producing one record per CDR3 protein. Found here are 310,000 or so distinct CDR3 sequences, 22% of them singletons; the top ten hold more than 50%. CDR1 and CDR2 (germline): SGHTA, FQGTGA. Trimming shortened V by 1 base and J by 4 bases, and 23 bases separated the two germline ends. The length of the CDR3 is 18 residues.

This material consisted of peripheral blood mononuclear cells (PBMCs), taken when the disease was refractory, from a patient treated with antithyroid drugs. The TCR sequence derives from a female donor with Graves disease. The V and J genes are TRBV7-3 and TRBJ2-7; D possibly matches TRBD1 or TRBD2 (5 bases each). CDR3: CASSLRRSRAGPDYEQYF. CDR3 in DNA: TGTGCCAGCAGCTTAAGGCGGTCGAGGGCAGGGCCCGATTACGAGCAGTACTTC.